Listed here are 31 T cell receptor beta chains from one sample, sequenced in a study of CD8+ T cells in alopecia areata. For 4 to 6 patients, CD4+ cells were sorted into CD25+CD127- cells. Isolated RNA was reverse transcribed into cDNA used as the sequencing template. Produced via immunoSEQ multiplex PCR; TCRdb's table is partial and in-frame only. The data show tens of thousands of clones, roughly two thirds seen once. The sequenced sample consisted of CD4+ Tregs sorted from blood. Source of these receptors: a human donor with alopecia areata.

V and J are TRBV29-1 and TRBJ1-4; D might be TRBD1 (5 bases). The CDR3 is made up of 14 amino acids. Deletions cut 0 bases from V and 5 bases from J, with 10 bases between. The germline V gene has CDR1 SQVTM and CDR2 ANQGSEA. The CDR3 bases are TGCAGCGTTGAAGACTGGAGGGGAAATGAAAAACTGTTTTTT. Translating gives CSVEDWRGNEKLFF. The full variable domain, with the rest looked up from reference TRBV29-1 and TRBJ1-4, is SAVISQKPSRDICQRGTSLTIQCQVDSQVTMMFWYRQQPGQSLTLIATANQGSEATYESGFVIDKFPISRPNLTFSTLTVSNMSPEDSSIYLCSVEDWRGNEKLFFGSGTQLSVL.

V gene TRBV30 combines with J gene TRBJ2-1; D is possibly TRBD1 (5 bases). The CDR3 has 12 residues. Trimming removed 4 bases from V and 4 bases from J, with 8 bases in between. The germline gives CDR1 GTSNPN, CDR2 SVGIG (reference sequence). Here the CDR3 DNA reads TGTGCCTGGACTCCAGGGTACAATGAGCAGTTCTTC. Protein sequence: CAWTPGYNEQFF.

This clone was detected only a few times. The J gene is TRBJ2-7, the V gene TRBV5-1; no reliable D call. The V gene's germline CDR1 is SGHRS and CDR2 YFSETQ. The germline V and J ends were trimmed by 7 bases and 5 bases, with 16 bases remaining between them. The CDR3 sequence is 13 residues long. In DNA form, the CDR3 reads TGCGCCAGCGCCCCACCCGTGAGGAACGAGCAGTACTTC. This encodes CASAPPVRNEQYF.

The chain has TRBV25-1 and TRBJ1-1, with D perhaps TRBD1 (5 bases). Trimming stripped 8 bases from V and 5 bases from J, with 18 bases between. The CDR3 has 14 residues. The germline CDR1 and CDR2 sequences are MGHDK and SYGVNS. Written as DNA, the CDR3 is TGTGCCAGCTCCCCTGGCAGGGCCGATACTGAAGCTTTCTTT. This codes for CASSPGRADTEAFF.

The chain joins TRBV7-2 to TRBJ1-2; TRBD1 is a possible D gene (6 bases). CDR1 SGHTA and CDR2 FQGNSA come from the germline V gene. The germline V and J ends were trimmed by 5 bases and 4 bases, with 17 bases remaining between them. The CDR3 length is 15 residues. Here the CDR3 DNA reads TGTGCCAGCAGCCCAACTACGGGGGGCACCTATGGCTACACCTTC. This encodes CASSPTTGGTYGYTF. The full variable domain, in which reference TRBV7-2 and TRBJ1-2 provide the parts outside the CDR3, is GAGVSQSPSNKVTEKGKDVELRCDPISGHTALYWYRQSLGQGLEFLIYFQGNSAPDKSGLPSDRFSAERTGGSVSTLTIQRTQQEDSAVYLCASSPTTGGTYGYTFGSGTRLTVV.

CDR3 loop: CAIRATGVGYEQYF. CDR3 bases: TGTGCCATCAGGGCCACAGGGGTGGGCTACGAGCAGTACTTC. The chain has TRBV10-3 and TRBJ2-7; 7 bases are a match to TRBD1. V was clipped by 6 bases and J by 3 bases; unmatched bases: 8. Germline V CDR1 and CDR2: ENHRY, SYGVKD. This CDR3 comprises 14 residues.

This clone came up a few times. The chain joins TRBV19 to TRBJ2-7; 7 bases fit TRBD2. J was trimmed by 3 bases and V by 2 bases; bases with no gene match: 7. CDR3 length: 15 residues. Germline lookup yields CDR1 LNHDA and CDR2 SQIVND (reference sequence). The CDR3 DNA follows: TGTGCCAGTAGTATAAGCGGGGAGTCAGGCTACGAGCAGTACTTC. It translates to CASSISGESGYEQYF. Based on the CDR3 plus reference TRBV19 and TRBJ2-7, the full variable domain is DGGITQSPKYLFRKEGQNVTLSCEQNLNHDAMYWYRQDPGQGLRLIYYSQIVNDFQKGDIAEGYSVSREKKESFPLTVTSAQKNPTAFYLCASSISGESGYEQYFGPGTRLTVT.

This sequence joins TRBV18 and TRBJ1-2, with 7 bases that match TRBD1. CDR3 size: 13 residues. After removal of 6 bases from V and 8 bases from J, the junction contained 9 bases not matched to a gene. Germline V gives CDR1 KGHSH, CDR2 LQKENI. The chain's CDR3 is CASSTRDRGGYTF. The CDR3 coding sequence is TGTGCCAGCTCTACCCGGGACAGAGGAGGCTACACCTTC.

The chain uses TRBV12-5 and TRBJ1-1, with 9 nucleotides matching TRBD1. The CDR3 has 18 residues. Germline V lookup: CDR1 LGHNT, CDR2 FRNRAP. V shed 0 bases, J shed 1 base, and the junction held 9 bases outside the gene matches. Written as DNA, the CDR3 is TGTGCTAGTGGTTTGGTACAGGGGGCGCAGGGGAAGAACACTGAAGCTTTCTTT. It is translated as CASGLVQGAQGKNTEAFF. Full variable domain (rest looked up from reference TRBV12-5 and TRBJ1-1): DARVTQTPRHKVTEMGQEVTMRCQPILGHNTVFWYRQTMMQGLELLAYFRNRAPLDDSGMPKDRFSAEMPDATLATLKIQPSEPRDSAVYFCASGLVQGAQGKNTEAFFGQGTRLTVV.

This chain uses TRBV6-1 with TRBJ1-2; D gene ambiguous. CDR1 and CDR2 from the germline V gene are MNHNS and SASEGT. V shed 6 bases and J shed 4 bases, with 9 bases lying between them. The CDR3 runs to 12 residues. CDR3 residues: CASSPNSYGYTF. CDR3 nucleotide sequence: TGTGCCAGCAGCCCAAACTCCTATGGCTACACCTTC.

V gene TRBV5-1 combines with J gene TRBJ2-3, with D unresolved. The CDR3 has 16 residues. Germline values: CDR1 SGHRS, CDR2 YFSETQ. Between the trimmed V and J ends, which lost 3 bases and 0 bases, there was a span of 14 bases. CDR3 sequence reads: CASSWFGIPSTDTQYF. CDR3 DNA: TGCGCCAGCAGCTGGTTTGGTATCCCGAGCACAGATACGCAGTATTTT.

This clone was observed a single time. This chain joins TRBV6-5 and TRBJ2-7, with TRBD1 identical over 9 bases. J lost 7 bases, V lost 3 bases, and 10 bases had no gene match. In germline, CDR1 is MNHEY, CDR2 SVGAGI. This CDR3 has 15 residues. The CDR3 sequence is CASSYNTQGAGEQYF. The CDR3 DNA sequence: TGTGCCAGCAGTTATAATACACAGGGGGCGGGTGAGCAGTACTTC.

The V gene is TRBV29-1, the J gene TRBJ2-1, with D perhaps assigned TRBD1 or TRBD2 (6 bases each). CDR3 length: 14 amino acids. The germline V gene encodes CDR1 SQVTM and CDR2 ANQGSEA. Trimming took 4 bases from V and 8 from J, leaving 18 bases between them. The CDR3 region has the DNA TGCAGCGTTGTTCGGACGGGGGCTCGGGATGAGCAGTTCTTC. Its protein is CSVVRTGARDEQFF.

Written as DNA, the CDR3 is TGCGCCAGCCGCGATGGATCCAACTATGGCTACACCTTC. This gives the protein CASRDGSNYGYTF. The chain employs TRBV5-1 and TRBJ1-2; the D is unclear. Germline V CDR1 and CDR2: SGHRS, YFSETQ. The V end lost 7 bases, the J end lost 2 bases, and 12 bases lay between the germline ends. This CDR3 region has 13 residues.

The J gene is TRBJ2-2, the V gene TRBV25-1; D call uncertain. Germline values: CDR1 MGHDK, CDR2 SYGVNS. Trimming shortened V by 5 bases and J by 5 bases, and 9 bases separated the two germline ends. This CDR3 comprises 13 residues. As DNA, the CDR3 is TGTGCCAGCAGTCCAGGACCAACCGGGGAGCTGTTTTTT. Translating gives CASSPGPTGELFF.

The rearrangement links TRBV28 to TRBJ2-7; 12 positions agree with TRBD1. The CDR3 has 13 residues. Germline CDR1 is MDHEN and CDR2 is SYDVKM. J gave up 5 bases and V 6 bases, and 2 bases lay outside the gene matches. This CDR3 reads CASRGQGADEQYF. DNA of the CDR3: TGTGCCAGCAGGGGACAGGGGGCGGACGAGCAGTACTTC.

The chain carries TRBV5-6 and TRBJ2-1; 7 nucleotides agree with TRBD2. The CDR3 consists of 13 residues. V lost 5 bases, J lost 12 bases, and 11 bases stayed unmatched. The germline V gene has CDR1 SGHDT and CDR2 YYEEEE. CDR3 DNA sequence: TGTGCCAGCAGACCGAGGGCGGGAGTGAGGCAGTTCTTC. It encodes CASRPRAGVRQFF.

The CDR3 protein is CASSPGGMGEQYF. The CDR3 bases are TGTGCCAGCTCACCAGGGGGCATGGGCGAGCAGTACTTC. The chain couples TRBV18 to TRBJ2-7, with TRBD1 as a possible D gene (6 bases). V lost 2 bases and J lost 6, with 11 bases in between. This CDR3 has 13 amino acids. Germline CDR1 is KGHSH and CDR2 is LQKENI.

The CDR3 spells CASSQDPGKTQYF. Here the CDR3 DNA reads TGCGCCAGCAGCCAAGATCCCGGAAAGACCCAGTACTTC. The rearrangement joins TRBV4-3 to TRBJ2-5; D gene unclear. Germline CDR1 LGHNA, CDR2 YSLEER. The CDR3 is 13 residues long. V dropped 0 bases and J dropped 6 bases, with 8 bases sitting between them.

The chain joins TRBV2 to TRBJ1-1; TRBD1 matches 10 bases. In germline, CDR1 is SNHLY, CDR2 FYNNEI. With 8 bases clipped from V and 1 base from J, the junction kept 4 bases outside the gene matches. The CDR3 extends over 14 amino acids. The CDR3 sequence is CASGGTGANTEAFF. CDR3 bases: TGTGCCAGCGGGGGGACAGGGGCGAACACTGAAGCTTTCTTT.

The CDR3 region is CASSYSGHTYEQYF. The CDR3 DNA follows: TGTGCCAGCAGTTACTCGGGACACACCTACGAGCAGTACTTC. The chain uses TRBV6-5 and TRBJ2-7, with D possibly matching TRBD1 (6 bases). Trimming cost V 0 bases and J 2 bases, with 8 bases left between them. The length of the CDR3 is 14 residues. The germline CDR1 and CDR2 sequences are MNHEY and SVGAGI.

This clone was counted a few times. V and J are TRBV11-3 and TRBJ2-5; D is uncertain. The V end lost 3 bases, the J end lost 2 bases, and 7 bases lay between the germline ends. Germline V CDR1 and CDR2: SGHNT, YENEEA. The CDR3 consists of 13 residues. The CDR3 here is CASSFRRQETQYF. CDR3 bases: TGTGCCAGCAGCTTCCGACGACAAGAGACCCAGTACTTC.

The rearrangement links TRBV5-8 to TRBJ2-3, with unresolved D. This CDR3 contains 12 residues. From germline, CDR1 is SGHTS and CDR2 YDEGEE. Trimming stripped 3 bases from V and 6 bases from J, with 8 bases between. CDR3 sequence: CASSSTIDTQYF. The CDR3 DNA sequence: TGTGCCAGCAGCTCGACCATTGATACGCAGTATTTT.

The chain recombines TRBV5-1 with TRBJ1-4; the D gene is possibly TRBD1 (5 bases). Germline V gene lookup returns CDR1 SGHRS and CDR2 YFSETQ. The CDR3 length is 15 residues. The germline V and J ends were trimmed by 0 bases and 7 bases, with 13 bases remaining between them. Written as DNA, the CDR3 is TGCGCCAGCAGCTTGGCCCTAGGGGCGGGTGAAAAACTGTTTTTT. Translated, it gives CASSLALGAGEKLFF.

The V call is TRBV7-2, the J call TRBJ2-5; D is unclear. In germline, CDR1 is SGHTA, CDR2 FQGNSA. V lost 6 bases to trimming and J lost 5 bases, with 13 bases between them. This CDR3 has 13 residues. The CDR3 protein is CASRSRARETQYF. The CDR3 DNA follows: TGTGCCAGCAGGAGTCGGGCTCGCGAGACCCAGTACTTC.

This clone was counted a few times. This chain uses TRBV5-1 with TRBJ2-1, with D perhaps matching TRBD1 (6 bases). CDR1 and CDR2 (germline): SGHRS, YFSETQ. The CDR3 runs to 15 residues. V was cut by 0 bases and J by 0 bases, with 7 bases left in between. The CDR3 here is CASSLGGRSYNEQFF. The CDR3 DNA sequence: TGCGCCAGCAGCTTGGGGGGGCGCTCCTACAATGAGCAGTTCTTC.

CDR3: CAWTPGAREQYF. The CDR3 nucleotides read TGTGCCTGGACCCCCGGTGCGCGAGAGCAGTACTTC. The chain is built from TRBV30 and TRBJ2-7; the D is unclear. The germline CDR1 and CDR2 sequences are GTSNPN and SVGIG (reference sequence). V lost 4 bases and J 7 bases, leaving 14 bases between the germline ends. The CDR3 contains 12 residues.

Only a few counts were recorded for this clone. The rearrangement uses TRBV7-2 and TRBJ2-3; D may be TRBD2 (6 bases). Deletions cut 3 bases from V and 0 bases from J, with 19 bases between. The CDR3 extends over 18 amino acids. Germline CDR1 reads SGHTA; CDR2 reads FQGNSA. This CDR3 is CASSFGRPGLPSTDTQYF. CDR3 coding DNA: TGTGCCAGCAGCTTTGGCCGACCGGGACTCCCTAGCACAGATACGCAGTATTTT.

The V call is TRBV7-9, the J call TRBJ2-2, with D perhaps given as TRBD1 or TRBD2 (6 bases each). Trimming removed 1 base from V and 3 bases from J, with 18 bases in between. CDR3 length: 18 amino acids. Germline V gene data show CDR1 as SEHNR and CDR2 as FQNEAQ (reference sequence). The CDR3 region is CASSLVRGRTLYTGELFF. DNA for the CDR3: TGTGCCAGCAGCTTAGTTCGGGGGCGGACGTTGTACACCGGGGAGCTGTTTTTT.

The V gene is TRBV5-1, the J gene TRBJ2-5, with TRBD2 identical over 8 bases. The germline V gene encodes CDR1 SGHRS and CDR2 YFSETQ. J gave up 5 bases and V 3 bases, and 9 bases lay outside the gene matches. The CDR3 totals 15 residues. The CDR3 loop is CASSSTGTSAETQYF. CDR3 in DNA: TGCGCCAGCAGCTCTACCGGGACTAGTGCGGAGACCCAGTACTTC. The whole variable domain, remainder taken from reference TRBV5-1 and TRBJ2-5, is KAGVTQTPRYLIKTRGQQVTLSCSPISGHRSVSWYQQTPGQGLQFLFEYFSETQRNKGNFPGRFSGRQFSNSRSEMNVSTLELGDSALYLCASSSTGTSAETQYFGPGTRLLVL.

This clone was seen once. This chain uses TRBV18 with TRBJ2-1; the match to TRBD2 covers 11 bases. The length of the CDR3 is 16 residues. After removal of 5 bases from V and 3 bases from J, the junction contained 6 bases not matched to a gene. The germline V gene has CDR1 KGHSH and CDR2 LQKENI. Written as DNA, the CDR3 is TGTGCCAGCTCAACCAGACTAGCGGGAAGCTACAATGAGCAGTTCTTC. It translates to CASSTRLAGSYNEQFF.